This paragraph reports one TCR beta chain. This specimen belongs to a study of regulatory T cells in long-lasting Graves disease. The authors built TCR beta libraries using iRepertoire HTBI primers and Arm-PCR of CDR3 regions. MiXCR, run by TCRdb on the multiplex PCR reads, gives a single entry per CDR3 protein. The data show hundreds of thousands of distinct CDR3 sequences, approximately 15% seen once. Regarding time point: newly diagnosed GD, antithyroid drugs for less than 3 months. Generation of the TCR library employed RNA extracted from PBMCs. The CDR3 is 15 amino acids. Germline V gives CDR1 LGHDT, CDR2 YNNKEL (reference sequence). V was clipped by 3 bases and J by 4 bases; unmatched bases: 5. These data were likewise used in another study, on T cells in Graves' hyperthyroidism and ophthalmopathy.

The TCR was taken from a man in his forties with Graves disease. The chain couples TRBV3-1 to TRBJ1-2; 10 nucleotides match TRBD1. The sample in question was peripheral blood mononuclear cells (PBMCs), obtained at new diagnosis, from a patient treated with antithyroid drugs. CDR3 sequence reads: CASSHRDRGSYGYTF. DNA of the CDR3: TGTGCCAGCAGCCATCGGGACAGGGGATCCTATGGCTACACCTTC.